Listed below are T cell receptor beta chains from one sample, sequenced in a study of T cell responses to AZD1222 COVID-19 vaccine. The method was immunoSEQ multiplex PCR; TCRdb's version includes in-frame clones alone and lacks a portion of them. This table has around 180,000 clones, more than 80% appearing once. The sequenced sample was peripheral blood, obtained on day 0 of AZD1222 vaccination. These receptors came from an adult in good health. The CDR3 runs from the conserved cysteine through the conserved F or W. D genes are given only for firm matches. Clone size is stated in some rows and not others, as once, few, many or a class when expanded.

clone size: NA; V gene: TRBV7-9; D gene: NA; J gene: TRBJ1-4; CDR3 protein: CASSLPDSQATNEKLFF; CDR3 DNA: TGTGCCAGCAGCTTACCGGACAGTCAAGCAACTAATGAAAAACTGTTTTTT
clone size: NA; V gene: TRBV6-2/TRBV6-3; D gene: NA; J gene: TRBJ2-1; CDR3 protein: CASSRTLAGSYNEQFF; CDR3 DNA: TGTGCCAGCAGCCGGACCCTGGCGGGCTCCTACAATGAGCAGTTCTTC
clone size: once; V gene: TRBV6-2/TRBV6-3; D gene: TRBD1; J gene: TRBJ2-7; CDR3 protein: CASSLRWTGKSYEQYF; CDR3 DNA: TGTGCCAGCAGTTTAAGATGGACAGGTAAATCCTACGAGCAGTACTTC
clone size: NA; V gene: TRBV28; D gene: NA; J gene: TRBJ1-1; CDR3 protein: CASSLPGSTEAFF; CDR3 DNA: TGTGCCAGCAGTTTACCGGGCTCCACTGAAGCTTTCTTT
clone size: NA; V gene: TRBV27; D gene: TRBD2; J gene: TRBJ2-5; CDR3 protein: CASSLRSGGGVLETQYF; CDR3 DNA: TGTGCCAGCAGTTTAAGGAGTGGCGGGGGGGTCTTGGAGACCCAGTACTTC
clone size: NA; V gene: TRBV7-9; D gene: TRBD1; J gene: TRBJ1-4; CDR3 protein: CASSLGTEATNEKLFF; CDR3 DNA: TGTGCCAGCAGCCTCGGGACAGAAGCAACTAATGAAAAACTGTTTTTT
clone size: NA; V gene: TRBV2; D gene: NA; J gene: TRBJ2-3; CDR3 protein: CASSDSYLSDTQYF; CDR3 DNA: TGTGCCAGCAGTGACAGTTACCTGTCAGATACGCAGTATTTT
clone size: NA; V gene: TRBV18; D gene: NA; J gene: TRBJ1-1; CDR3 protein: CASSPPGKNTEAFF; CDR3 DNA: TGTGCCAGCTCACCTCCAGGGAAGAACACTGAAGCTTTCTTT
clone size: NA; V gene: TRBV18; D gene: NA; J gene: TRBJ1-1; CDR3 protein: CASSPDLVNTEAFF; CDR3 DNA: TGTGCCAGCTCACCGGACTTAGTGAACACTGAAGCTTTCTTT
clone size: NA; V gene: TRBV28; D gene: TRBD1; J gene: TRBJ2-4; CDR3 protein: CASLRGDRGIQYF; CDR3 DNA: TGTGCCAGCCTCCGGGGGGACAGGGGCATTCAGTACTTC
clone size: NA; V gene: TRBV3-1/TRBV3-2; D gene: NA; J gene: TRBJ1-1; CDR3 protein: CASRHRERATEAFF; CDR3 DNA: TGTGCCAGCAGGCACAGGGAAAGGGCCACTGAAGCTTTCTTT
clone size: NA; V gene: TRBV18; D gene: TRBD1; J gene: TRBJ2-3; CDR3 protein: CASSPLGTPRTGGERDTQYF; CDR3 DNA: TGTGCCAGCTCACCACTTGGAACACCTAGGACAGGGGGCGAGAGGGATACGCAGTATTTT
clone size: NA; V gene: TRBV6-5; D gene: TRBD1; J gene: TRBJ1-2; CDR3 protein: CASSYSTGDVRGYTF; CDR3 DNA: TGTGCCAGCAGTTACTCGACAGGGGACGTTCGTGGCTACACCTTC
clone size: NA; V gene: TRBV19; D gene: NA; J gene: TRBJ1-1; CDR3 protein: CASSISAQGARKTEAFF; CDR3 DNA: TGTGCCAGTAGTATAAGTGCTCAAGGGGCGAGAAAGACTGAAGCTTTCTTT
clone size: NA; V gene: TRBV4-3; D gene: TRBD2; J gene: TRBJ2-2; CDR3 protein: CASSQEGWGLASGELFF; CDR3 DNA: TGCGCCAGCAGCCAAGAAGGTTGGGGACTAGCCTCCGGGGAGCTGTTTTTT
clone size: NA; V gene: TRBV7-9; D gene: NA; J gene: TRBJ2-3; CDR3 protein: CASPPRDHDLITDTQYF; CDR3 DNA: TGTGCCAGCCCCCCCCGGGACCACGACCTTATCACAGATACGCAGTATTTT
clone size: NA; V gene: TRBV7-2; D gene: NA; J gene: TRBJ1-3; CDR3 protein: CASSRGGGSGNTIYF; CDR3 DNA: TGTGCCAGCAGCCGCGGGGGGGGCTCAGGAAACACCATATATTTT
clone size: NA; V gene: TRBV7-2; D gene: TRBD2; J gene: TRBJ2-7; CDR3 protein: CASSLGLAGAPGNEQYF; CDR3 DNA: TGTGCCAGCAGCTTAGGGCTAGCGGGGGCCCCGGGGAACGAGCAGTACTTC
clone size: NA; V gene: TRBV7-2; D gene: NA; J gene: TRBJ2-1; CDR3 protein: CASSLEGMYYNEQFF; CDR3 DNA: TGTGCCAGCAGCTTAGAGGGGATGTACTACAATGAGCAGTTCTTC
clone size: NA; V gene: TRBV7-6; D gene: NA; J gene: TRBJ2-7; CDR3 protein: CASSLFQGGTYEQYF; CDR3 DNA: TGTGCCAGCAGCTTATTCCAGGGGGGCACCTACGAGCAGTACTTC
clone size: NA; V gene: TRBV2; D gene: NA; J gene: TRBJ1-4; CDR3 protein: CASILSEKEKLFF; CDR3 DNA: TGTGCCAGCATATTATCAGAAAAAGAAAAACTGTTTTTT
clone size: NA; V gene: TRBV27; D gene: NA; J gene: TRBJ2-3; CDR3 protein: CASTLTGKTWVQDTQYF; CDR3 DNA: TGTGCCAGCACCCTCACCGGGAAAACCTGGGTGCAAGATACGCAGTATTTT
clone size: NA; V gene: TRBV6-5; D gene: TRBD2; J gene: TRBJ2-3; CDR3 protein: CASSYSRGGRPDTQYF; CDR3 DNA: TGTGCCAGCAGTTACTCACGGGGGGGCCGTCCAGATACGCAGTATTTT
clone size: NA; V gene: TRBV5-1; D gene: TRBD1; J gene: TRBJ1-2; CDR3 protein: CASSPEGQGYGYTF; CDR3 DNA: TGCGCCAGCAGCCCAGAAGGACAGGGCTATGGCTACACCTTC